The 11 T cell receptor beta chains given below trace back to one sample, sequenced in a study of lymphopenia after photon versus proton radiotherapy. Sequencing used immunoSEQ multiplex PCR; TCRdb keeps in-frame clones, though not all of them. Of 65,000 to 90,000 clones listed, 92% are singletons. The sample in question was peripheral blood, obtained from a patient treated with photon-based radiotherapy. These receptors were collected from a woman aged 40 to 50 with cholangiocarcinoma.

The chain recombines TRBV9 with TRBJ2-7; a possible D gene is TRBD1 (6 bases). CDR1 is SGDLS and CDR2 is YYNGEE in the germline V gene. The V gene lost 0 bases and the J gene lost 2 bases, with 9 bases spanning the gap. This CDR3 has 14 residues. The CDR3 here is CASSVGGPAYEQYF. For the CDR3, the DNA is TGTGCCAGCAGCGTAGGGGGGCCCGCCTACGAGCAGTACTTC.

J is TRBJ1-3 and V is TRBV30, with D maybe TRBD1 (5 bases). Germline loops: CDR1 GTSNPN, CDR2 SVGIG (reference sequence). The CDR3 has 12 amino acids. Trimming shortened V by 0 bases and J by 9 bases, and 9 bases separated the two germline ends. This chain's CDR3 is CAWSVDGGTIYF. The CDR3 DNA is TGTGCCTGGAGTGTAGACGGGGGCACCATATATTTT.

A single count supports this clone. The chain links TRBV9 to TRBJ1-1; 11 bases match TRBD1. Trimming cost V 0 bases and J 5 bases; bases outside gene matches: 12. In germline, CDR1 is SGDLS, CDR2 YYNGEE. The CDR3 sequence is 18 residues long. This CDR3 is CASSVAGQGASIGTEAFF. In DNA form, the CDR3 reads TGTGCCAGCAGCGTAGCCGGACAGGGGGCGAGTATTGGAACTGAAGCTTTCTTT.

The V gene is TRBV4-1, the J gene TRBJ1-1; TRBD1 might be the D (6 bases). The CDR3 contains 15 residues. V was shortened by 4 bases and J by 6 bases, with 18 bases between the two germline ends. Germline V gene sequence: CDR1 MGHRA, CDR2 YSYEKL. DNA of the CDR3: TGCGCCAGCAGCCTTACAATCACAGGGAGGGCTGAAGCTTTCTTT. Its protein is CASSLTITGRAEAFF.

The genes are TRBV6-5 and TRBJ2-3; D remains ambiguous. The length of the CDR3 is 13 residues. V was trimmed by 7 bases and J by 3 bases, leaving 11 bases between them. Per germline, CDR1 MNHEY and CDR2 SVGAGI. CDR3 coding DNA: TGTGCCAGCACCTCGCTAGGGACAGATACGCAGTATTTT. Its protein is CASTSLGTDTQYF.

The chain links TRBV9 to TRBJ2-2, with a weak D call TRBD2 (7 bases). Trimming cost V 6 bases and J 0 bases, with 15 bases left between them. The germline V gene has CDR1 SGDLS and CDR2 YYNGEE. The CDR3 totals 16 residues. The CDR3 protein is CASTHRGAANTGELFF. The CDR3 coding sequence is TGTGCCAGCACCCACCGGGGGGCGGCGAACACCGGGGAGCTGTTTTTT.

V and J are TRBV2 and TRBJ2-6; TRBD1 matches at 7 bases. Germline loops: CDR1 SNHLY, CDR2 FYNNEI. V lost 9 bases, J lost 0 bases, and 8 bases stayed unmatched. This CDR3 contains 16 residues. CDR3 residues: CASTGALLSGANVLTF. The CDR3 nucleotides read TGTGCCAGTACAGGGGCCCTCCTCTCTGGGGCCAACGTCCTGACTTTC.

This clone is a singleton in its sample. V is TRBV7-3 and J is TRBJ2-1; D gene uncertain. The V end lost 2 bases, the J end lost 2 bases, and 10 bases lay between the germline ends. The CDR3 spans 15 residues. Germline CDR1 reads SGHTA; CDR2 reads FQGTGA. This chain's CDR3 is CASSLQSGPYNEQFF. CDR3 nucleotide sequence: TGTGCCAGCAGCTTACAATCCGGGCCCTACAATGAGCAGTTCTTC.

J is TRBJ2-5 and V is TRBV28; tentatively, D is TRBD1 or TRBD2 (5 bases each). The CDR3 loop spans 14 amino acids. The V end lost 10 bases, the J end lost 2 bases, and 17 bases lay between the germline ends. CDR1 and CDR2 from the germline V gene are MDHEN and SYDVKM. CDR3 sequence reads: CATQLEGPQETQYF. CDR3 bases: TGTGCCACTCAACTCGAGGGACCTCAAGAGACCCAGTACTTC.

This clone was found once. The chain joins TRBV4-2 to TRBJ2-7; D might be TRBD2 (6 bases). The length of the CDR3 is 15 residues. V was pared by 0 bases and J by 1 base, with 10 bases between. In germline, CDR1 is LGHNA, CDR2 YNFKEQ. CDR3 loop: CASSQDSGESYEQYF. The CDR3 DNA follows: TGTGCCAGCAGCCAAGATTCGGGGGAATCCTACGAGCAGTACTTC.

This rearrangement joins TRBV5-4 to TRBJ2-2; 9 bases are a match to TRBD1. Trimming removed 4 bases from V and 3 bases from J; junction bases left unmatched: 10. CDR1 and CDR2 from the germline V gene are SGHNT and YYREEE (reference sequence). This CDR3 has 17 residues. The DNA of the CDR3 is TGTGCCAGCAGCCCCCCCTTGACAGGGGGGGACACCGGGGAGCTGTTTTTT. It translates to CASSPPLTGGDTGELFF.